Listed here are 5 T cell receptor beta chains from one sample, sequenced in a study of blood T cell repertoires in COVID-19. The protocol was immunoSEQ multiplex PCR, while the TCRdb copy is restricted to in-frame clones and leaves out a portion. Of about 72,000 clones in the sample, roughly 82% were seen once. Sequencing was performed on peripheral blood. The receptors come from a human donor in a cohort sampled during active COVID-19.

The rearrangement links TRBV5-6 to TRBJ2-5; D unresolved. The V end lost 5 bases, the J end lost 4 bases, and 12 bases lay between the germline ends. The CDR3 covers 13 residues. The germline gives CDR1 SGHDT, CDR2 YYEEEE. The CDR3 is CASRRSSRETQYF. In nucleotides, the CDR3 is TGTGCCAGCAGACGCTCCTCTAGAGAGACCCAGTACTTC.

This clone appeared a few times. The CDR3 DNA reads TGTGCCAGCAGCCAAGAGTACAGGGGCACTCTTGGGCAGTACTTC. Translation gives CASSQEYRGTLGQYF. The chain couples TRBV14 to TRBJ2-7; TRBD1 matches at 7 bases. The CDR3 loop spans 15 amino acids. Per germline, CDR1 SGHDN and CDR2 FVKESK. The V and J ends lost 0 bases and 9 bases, in that order; junction bases with no gene match: 11.

This chain joins TRBV7-6 and TRBJ2-5; 9 nucleotides agree with TRBD2. This CDR3 spans 14 amino acids. The V gene's germline CDR1 is SGHVS and CDR2 FNYEAQ. V trimming: 6 bases; J trimming: 5 bases; junction bases outside the gene matches: 7. As DNA, the CDR3 is TGTGCCAGCAGTTCCCAAGCGGGGGGTGAGACCCAGTACTTC. Translated: CASSSQAGGETQYF.

V gene TRBV2 combines with J gene TRBJ2-3; 7 nucleotides align to TRBD1. Germline CDR1 and CDR2: SNHLY and FYNNEI. Losses at the gene ends were 8 bases for V and 0 bases for J; bases not matched to a gene: 8. This CDR3 is built from 15 residues. The CDR3 here is CASHRQGASTDTQYF. In nucleotides, the CDR3 is TGTGCCAGCCACAGACAGGGTGCTAGCACAGATACGCAGTATTTT.

CDR3 region: CASSHREVGNQPQHF. The CDR3 region has the DNA TGTGCCAGCAGCCACAGGGAAGTTGGCAATCAGCCCCAGCATTTT. The chain links TRBV21-1 to TRBJ1-5; the table's D call, TRBD1, has no DNA check behind it. TRBV21-1 is shown as a pseudogene. The CDR3 is 15 amino acids.